The sequence of this TCR beta chain was determined in a study of shared clonotypes between healthy human individuals. For the study at large: Ranging from 18 to 49 in age, donors were two women and three men.

This clone was observed once. Repertoires were generated with immunoSEQ multiplex PCR, while TCRdb's copy carries only in-frame clones and drops some. The sample consists of millions of clones, about 92% of them appearing once. Naive CD8 cells comprised CD45RO-negative, CCR7-positively selected cells, excluding terminally differentiated effector memory CD45RA+ cells. Sequencing was performed on naive CD8+ T cells from PBMCs. This receptor was obtained from a man aged 18 to 29 in good health. Some clones in this sample may be carry-over from other donors' samples.

CDR3 DNA sequence: TGTGCCAGCAGCAAGCGACTAGCGGGACAAGAGACCCAGTACTTC. Residues: CASSKRLAGQETQYF. This chain joins TRBV7-6 and TRBJ2-5, with TRBD2 matching over 11 bases. Germline values: CDR1 SGHVS, CDR2 FNYEAQ. Trimming took 5 bases from V and 2 from J; bases not matched to a gene: 4. The CDR3 spans 15 residues.